The 17 T cell receptor beta chains presented below share a single source sample, sequenced in a study of regulatory T cells in long-lasting Graves disease. The time point here: persistent/refractory GD, antithyroid drugs over 5 years with positive TRAb. The TCR library was made from RNA extracted from PBMCs. Libraries of TCR beta came from iRepertoire HTBI primers plus Arm-PCR of CDR3 regions. TCRdb itself ran the multiplex PCR reads through MiXCR, one entry per CDR3 protein. In the table there are approximately 290,000 distinct CDR3 sequences, around 23% of which are singletons. The sequencing here drew on peripheral blood mononuclear cells (PBMCs), taken when the disease was refractory, from a patient treated with antithyroid drugs. These receptors originate from a female donor with Graves disease.

This clonotype occurred a few times. V is TRBV19 and J is TRBJ1-1; 8 bases align to TRBD1. The CDR3 contains 16 residues. V lost 4 bases, J lost 1 base, and 8 bases stayed unmatched. Germline values: CDR1 LNHDA, CDR2 SQIVND (reference sequence). The CDR3 coding sequence is TGTGCCAGTAGTACCCTCCGAGGACAGGGGAACACTGAAGCTTTCTTT. Its translation: CASSTLRGQGNTEAFF.

The chain combines TRBV5-1 with TRBJ1-1, with 7 nucleotides matching TRBD1. The CDR3 covers 14 residues. CDR1 is SGHRS and CDR2 is YFSETQ in the germline V gene. V dropped 3 bases and J dropped 2; count of bases not matched to a gene: 4. CDR3 sequence reads: CASSWQGDNTEAFF. The CDR3 DNA reads as TGCGCCAGCAGCTGGCAGGGGGACAACACTGAAGCTTTCTTT.

This clonotype was counted only a few times. The gene calls are TRBV19 and TRBJ1-5; unclear D gene. Trimming stripped 6 bases from V and 6 bases from J, with 18 bases between. The CDR3 spans 15 residues. CDR1 LNHDA and CDR2 SQIVND come from the germline V gene (reference sequence). This chain's CDR3 is CASSSDLSEGQPQHF. The CDR3 coding sequence is TGTGCCAGTAGCTCGGACCTAAGCGAGGGTCAGCCCCAGCATTTT.

This clonotype was counted only a few times. The chain combines TRBV4-3 with TRBJ1-2; possibly TRBD1 for D (5 bases). Germline V gives CDR1 LGHNA, CDR2 YSLEER. V was pared by 2 bases and J by 3 bases, with 13 bases between. The CDR3 is 15 residues long. The CDR3 protein is CASSQWEPGDYGYTF. The DNA for the CDR3 is TGCGCCAGCAGCCAATGGGAGCCGGGGGACTATGGCTACACCTTC.

This clonotype was found many times. The chain joins TRBV6-5 to TRBJ2-7; possibly TRBD1 for D (5 bases). The CDR3 contains 15 residues. The V end was cut by 2 bases, the J end by 5 bases, with 16 bases between. Germline values: CDR1 MNHEY, CDR2 SVGAGI. The CDR3 DNA sequence: TGTGCCAGCAGTTACCGTGGCAGGGAAGGGGACGAGCAGTACTTC. Protein product: CASSYRGREGDEQYF.

This sequence joins TRBV19 and TRBJ2-1; TRBD2 might be the D (7 bases). The germline V and J ends were trimmed by 9 bases and 7 bases, with 19 bases remaining between them. The germline CDR1 and CDR2 sequences are LNHDA and SQIVND (reference sequence). The CDR3 has 14 residues. The CDR3 DNA is TGTGCCAGCTCCTGGGAGGGGGTGGGAAATGAGCAGTTCTTC. Residues: CASSWEGVGNEQFF.

This clonotype was detected many times. The CDR3 DNA reads TGCAGTGCTAGGGCCGGGACTGCCTTAACCTACGAGCAGTACTTC. Encoded protein: CSARAGTALTYEQYF. The chain carries TRBV20-1 and TRBJ2-7; maybe TRBD2 (6 bases). V gave up 3 bases and J gave up 2 bases, with 17 bases separating them. The germline CDR1 and CDR2 sequences are DFQATT and SNEGSKA (reference sequence). This CDR3 has 15 residues.

In its sample, this clonotype was seen many times. This chain joins TRBV27 and TRBJ1-2; D is unclear. The CDR3 is made up of 14 amino acids. Germline V gene lookup returns CDR1 MNHEY and CDR2 SMNVEV (reference sequence). V lost 1 base and J lost 5, with 11 bases in between. CDR3 protein: CASSLWQRGYGYTF. The CDR3 DNA reads as TGTGCCAGCAGTTTATGGCAGAGAGGGTATGGCTACACCTTC.

This clonotype came up a few times. The gene calls are TRBV28 and TRBJ2-7; TRBD2 might be the D (6 bases). The CDR3 extends over 15 amino acids. The germline CDR1 and CDR2 sequences are MDHEN and SYDVKM. V was pared by 4 bases and J by 0 bases, with 13 bases between. CDR3 residues: CASSYNGRSSYEQYF. CDR3 DNA: TGTGCCAGCAGTTACAATGGGAGGAGCTCCTACGAGCAGTACTTC.

J is TRBJ2-5 and V is TRBV18; D perhaps matches TRBD1 (5 bases). Trimming removed 2 bases at V and 7 bases at J, with 8 bases between. Germline CDR1 KGHSH, CDR2 LQKENI. The CDR3 contains 12 residues. The CDR3 sequence: CASSPGAGTQYF. The CDR3 DNA reads TGTGCCAGCTCACCAGGGGCCGGGACCCAGTACTTC.

This rearrangement joins TRBV3-1 to TRBJ2-7, with D uncertain. This CDR3 contains 13 residues. Trimming pared 0 bases from V and 3 bases from J, leaving 6 bases between. The V gene's germline CDR1 is LGHDT and CDR2 YNNKEL (reference sequence). The CDR3 region is CASSQDLNYEQYF. The CDR3 DNA is TGTGCCAGCAGCCAAGACCTAAACTACGAGCAGTACTTC.

This clonotype appeared many times. Sequence at one end of the junction differs from germline and may be a read error. This chain connects TRBV7-7 to TRBJ2-5; 7 bases are shared with TRBD2. Germline lookup yields CDR1 SSHAT and CDR2 FNYEAQ (reference sequence). This CDR3 spans 16 amino acids. CDR3 region: CASSFGSAGARETQYF. CDR3 DNA: TGTGCTAGCAGCTTCGGTAGTGCGGGAGCGAGAGAGACCCAGTACTTC. The full variable domain, with the rest looked up from reference TRBV7-7 and TRBJ2-5, is GAGVSQSPRYKVTKRGQDVTLRCDPISSHATLYWYQQALGQGPEFLTYFNYEAQPDKSGLPSDRFSAERPEGSISTLTIQRTEQRDSAMYRCASSFGSAGARETQYFGPGTRLLVL.

In the case of this clonotype: This may be a read error, as it is one base from a much larger clone. This chain joins TRBV6-6 and TRBJ2-1, with 12 bases aligning to TRBD2. CDR3 length equals 18 residues. Germline V lookup: CDR1 MNHNY, CDR2 SVGAGI (reference sequence). The CDR3, as DNA: TGTGTCAGCAGTTACTCCCCTCAGACTAGCGGGAGCCACAATGAGCAGTTCTTC. Encoded protein: CVSSYSPQTSGSHNEQFF.

This clonotype showed up many times. This chain joins TRBV28 and TRBJ1-1; D remains unclear. The V end was cut by 5 bases, the J end by 6 bases, with 13 bases between. The CDR3 consists of 13 residues. Germline V lookup: CDR1 MDHEN, CDR2 SYDVKM. CDR3 amino acids: CASSRGSTAEAFF. The DNA for the CDR3 is TGTGCCAGCAGTAGAGGTAGCACTGCTGAAGCTTTCTTT.

This clonotype was counted many times. The chain recombines TRBV29-1 with TRBJ2-5; maybe TRBD1 (6 bases). Germline V gene data show CDR1 as SQVTM and CDR2 as ANQGSEA. This CDR3 is built from 15 residues. Trimming shortened V by 2 bases and J by 2 bases, and 15 bases separated the two germline ends. The CDR3 region has the DNA TGCAGCGTTGAATTCCGGGACATTCAGCAAGAGACCCAGTACTTC. Its protein product is CSVEFRDIQQETQYF.

This clonotype showed up just a few times. The CDR3 DNA reads as TGTGCCAGCATCCACGCAGGTGTCTCCACTGAAGCTTTCTTT. This sequence encodes CASIHAGVSTEAFF. The chain couples TRBV6-1 to TRBJ1-1; no clear D. Germline V gene sequence: CDR1 MNHNS, CDR2 SASEGT. V lost 7 bases and J 4 bases, leaving 16 bases between the germline ends. The CDR3 is 14 amino acids.

This clonotype has only a few counts. The chain couples TRBV6-2 or TRBV6-3 to TRBJ2-6; D tentatively fits TRBD1 or TRBD2 (5 bases each). Trimming removed 2 bases at V and 0 bases at J, with 26 bases between. This CDR3 contains 22 residues. Germline-derived CDR1 and CDR2 are MNHEY and SVGEGT. This CDR3 is CASSYTTLKNRDRISGANVLTF. CDR3 DNA: TGTGCCAGCAGTTACACTACCCTCAAGAACCGGGACCGCATCTCTGGGGCCAACGTCCTGACTTTC.